This T cell receptor beta chain was retrieved from a study of blood T cell repertoires in COVID-19. The protocol was immunoSEQ multiplex PCR, while the TCRdb copy is restricted to in-frame clones and leaves out a portion. The sample includes approximately 210,000 clones, approximately 81% of them seen just once. The germline CDR1 and CDR2 sequences are MNHEY and SVGAGI. The CDR3 has 15 amino acids. Unmatched junction bases numbered 6, after V lost 6 bases and J lost 4 bases. The sequenced sample was peripheral blood. The chain combines TRBV6-5 with TRBJ2-2, with TRBD2 matching 9 bases. This TCR derives from a human donor in a cohort sampled during active COVID-19. Here the CDR3 DNA reads TGTGCCAGCAGGATCCGACTAGCGGCCACCGGGGAGCTGTTTTTT. This codes for CASRIRLAATGELFF.